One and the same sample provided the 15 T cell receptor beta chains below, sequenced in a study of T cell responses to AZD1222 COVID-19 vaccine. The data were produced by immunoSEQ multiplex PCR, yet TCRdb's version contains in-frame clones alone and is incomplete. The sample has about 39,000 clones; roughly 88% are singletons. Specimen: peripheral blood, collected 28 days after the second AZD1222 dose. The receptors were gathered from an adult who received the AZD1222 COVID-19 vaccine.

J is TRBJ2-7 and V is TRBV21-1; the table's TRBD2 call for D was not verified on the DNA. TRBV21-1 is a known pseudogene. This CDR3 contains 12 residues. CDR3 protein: CASSLGGYEQYF. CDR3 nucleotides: TGTGCCAGCAGCCTCGGGGGGTACGAGCAGTACTTC.

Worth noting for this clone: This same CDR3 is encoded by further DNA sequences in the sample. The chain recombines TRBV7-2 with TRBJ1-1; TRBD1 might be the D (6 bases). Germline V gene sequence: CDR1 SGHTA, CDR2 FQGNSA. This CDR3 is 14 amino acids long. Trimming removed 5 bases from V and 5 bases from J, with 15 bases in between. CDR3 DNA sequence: TGTGCCAGCAGCCCACAGGGTAGGAGGACTGAAGCTTTCTTT. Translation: CASSPQGRRTEAFF.

CDR3 bases: TGTGCCAGCAGCTTGTCGGTGAACACTGAAGCTTTCTTT. Translation: CASSLSVNTEAFF. The chain recombines TRBV5-4 with TRBJ1-1; D remains ambiguous. This CDR3 has 13 residues. CDR1 is SGHNT and CDR2 is YYREEE in the germline V gene (reference sequence). The germline V and J ends were trimmed by 1 base and 0 bases, with 4 bases remaining between them.

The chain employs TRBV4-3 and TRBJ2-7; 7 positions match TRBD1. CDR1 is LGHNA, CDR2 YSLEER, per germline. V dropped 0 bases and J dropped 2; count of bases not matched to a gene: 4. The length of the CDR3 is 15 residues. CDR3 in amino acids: CASSQDPGQTYEQYF. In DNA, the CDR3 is TGCGCCAGCAGCCAAGATCCGGGACAGACCTACGAGCAGTACTTC.

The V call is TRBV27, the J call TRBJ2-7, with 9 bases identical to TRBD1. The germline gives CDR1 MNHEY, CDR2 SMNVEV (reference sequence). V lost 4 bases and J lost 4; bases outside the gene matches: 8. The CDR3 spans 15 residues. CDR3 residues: CASSSRGTGPYEQYF. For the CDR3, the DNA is TGTGCCAGCAGTTCACGCGGGACAGGGCCATACGAGCAGTACTTC.

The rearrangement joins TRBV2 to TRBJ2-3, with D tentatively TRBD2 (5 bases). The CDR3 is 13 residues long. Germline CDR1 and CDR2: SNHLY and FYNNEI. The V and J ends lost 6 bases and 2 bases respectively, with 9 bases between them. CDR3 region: CASRRADTDTQYF. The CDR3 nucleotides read TGTGCCAGCAGGAGGGCCGACACAGATACGCAGTATTTT.

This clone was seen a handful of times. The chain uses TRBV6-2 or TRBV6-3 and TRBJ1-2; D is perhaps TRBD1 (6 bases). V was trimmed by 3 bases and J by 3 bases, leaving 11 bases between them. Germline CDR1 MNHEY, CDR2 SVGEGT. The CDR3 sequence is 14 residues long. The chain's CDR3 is CASSYPDSYYGYTF. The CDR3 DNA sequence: TGTGCCAGCAGTTATCCGGACAGCTACTATGGCTACACCTTC.

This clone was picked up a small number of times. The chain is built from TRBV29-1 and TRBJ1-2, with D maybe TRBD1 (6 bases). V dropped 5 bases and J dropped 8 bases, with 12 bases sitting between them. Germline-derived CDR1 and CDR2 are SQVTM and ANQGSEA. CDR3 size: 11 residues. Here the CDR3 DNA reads TGCAGCGTTTGGGGGCAGGGCGGCTACACCTTC. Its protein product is CSVWGQGGYTF.

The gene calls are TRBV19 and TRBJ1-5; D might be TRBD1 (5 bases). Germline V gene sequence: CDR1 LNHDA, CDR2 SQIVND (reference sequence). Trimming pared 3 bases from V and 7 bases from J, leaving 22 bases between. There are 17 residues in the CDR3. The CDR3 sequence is CASSILSLRGTVQPQHF. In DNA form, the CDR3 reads TGTGCCAGTAGTATTTTGAGTTTGAGGGGTACCGTCCAGCCCCAGCATTTT. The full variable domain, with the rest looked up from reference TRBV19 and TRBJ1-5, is DGGITQSPKYLFRKEGQNVTLSCEQNLNHDAMYWYRQDPGQGLRLIYYSQIVNDFQKGDIAEGYSVSREKKESFPLTVTSAQKNPTAFYLCASSILSLRGTVQPQHFGDGTRLSIL.

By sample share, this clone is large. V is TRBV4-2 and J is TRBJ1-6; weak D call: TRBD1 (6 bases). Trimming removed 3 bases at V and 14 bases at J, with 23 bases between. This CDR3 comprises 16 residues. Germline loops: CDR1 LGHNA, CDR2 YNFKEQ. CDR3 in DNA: TGTGCCAGCAGCCAGTCCGCGGGGGCCACCTTGGTATCCCTCCACTTT. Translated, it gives CASSQSAGATLVSLHF.

The CDR3 DNA reads as TGTGCCAGCAGCCAAGATGTCGGGGTAACTGAAGCTTTCTTT. It yields the protein CASSQDVGVTEAFF. V is TRBV4-2 and J is TRBJ1-1, with no clear D. Per germline, CDR1 LGHNA and CDR2 YNFKEQ. Trimming removed 0 bases from V and 5 bases from J, with 10 bases in between. CDR3 size: 14 residues.

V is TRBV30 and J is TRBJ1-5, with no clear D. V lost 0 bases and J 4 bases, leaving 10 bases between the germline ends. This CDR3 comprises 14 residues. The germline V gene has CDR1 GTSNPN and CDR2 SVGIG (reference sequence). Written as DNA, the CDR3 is TGTGCCTGGAGTGTAGCCAGGAGAAATCAGCCCCAGCATTTT. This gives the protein CAWSVARRNQPQHF.

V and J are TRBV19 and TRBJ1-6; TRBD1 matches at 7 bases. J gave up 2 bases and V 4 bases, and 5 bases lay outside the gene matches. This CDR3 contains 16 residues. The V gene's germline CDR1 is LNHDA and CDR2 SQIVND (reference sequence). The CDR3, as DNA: TGTGCCAGTAGTAGCGGGACAGCGACCTATAATTCACCCCTCCACTTT. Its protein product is CASSSGTATYNSPLHF.

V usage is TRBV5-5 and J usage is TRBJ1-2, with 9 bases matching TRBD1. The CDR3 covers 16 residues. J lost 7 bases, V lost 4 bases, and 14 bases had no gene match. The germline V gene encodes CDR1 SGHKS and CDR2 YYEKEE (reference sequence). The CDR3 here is CASSLLARDRASGYTF. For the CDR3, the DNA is TGTGCCAGCAGCCTGTTGGCCCGGGACAGGGCTAGTGGCTACACCTTC.

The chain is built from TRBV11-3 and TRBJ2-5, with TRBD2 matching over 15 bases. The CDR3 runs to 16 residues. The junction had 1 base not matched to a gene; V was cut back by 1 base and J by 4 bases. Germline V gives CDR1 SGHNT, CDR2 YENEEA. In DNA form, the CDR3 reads TGTGCCAGCAGCTTAGGGACTAGCGGGGGGGGAGAGACCCAGTACTTC. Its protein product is CASSLGTSGGGETQYF. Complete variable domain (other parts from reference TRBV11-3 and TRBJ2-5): EAGVVQSPRYKIIEKKQPVAFWCNPISGHNTLYWYLQNLGQGPELLIRYENEEAVDDSQLPKDRFSAERLKGVDSTLKIQPAELGDSAVYLCASSLGTSGGGETQYFGPGTRLLVL.